This T cell receptor beta chain was recovered during a study of OX40 agonist ivuxolimab in advanced cancers. Findings of the study overall: Normalized T-cell clonal expansion was also low in some nonresponders.

Trimming took off 4 bases at V and 1 base at J, with 22 bases between the two ends. The germline V gene encodes CDR1 GTSNPN and CDR2 SVGIG (reference sequence). This CDR3 is 17 amino acids long. A remark on this clone: Its cognate antigen is unknown.

Only in-frame clones appear in the TCRdb table, and some are missing; sequencing was by immunoSEQ multiplex PCR. The sample gives about 67,000 clones, about four fifths of which show up once; about 5.5% is in the top ten. The sequence was obtained from an adult with an advanced solid tumor such as melanoma, head and neck, liver or kidney cancer. Sequences were derived from CD4+ or CD8+ T cells sorted from blood, sampled in a trial of the OX40 agonist ivuxolimab. V is TRBV30 and J is TRBJ1-1; the D gene is possibly TRBD1 (5 bases). Here the CDR3 DNA reads TGTGCCTGGATTAGGGGAATCCAGGGCCTCCAGAACACTGAAGCTTTCTTT. It translates to CAWIRGIQGLQNTEAFF.